The rows below give T cell receptor beta chains drawn from one sample of a study of blood T cell repertoires in COVID-19. Produced via immunoSEQ multiplex PCR; TCRdb's table is partial and in-frame only. The sample records approximately 80,000 clones, 86% being singletons. The sample consisted of peripheral blood. The receptors here all came from a middle-aged man with active COVID-19. Each CDR3 is given with its conserved first and last residue. The D gene is left open where the match is weak. A row's size may be missing; if present it is once, few, many or a size class.

V gene,D gene,J gene,clone size,CDR3 DNA,CDR3 protein
TRBV5-6,.,TRBJ1-2,.,TGTGCCAGCAGCTTGTTTACCCCAGGAGGTTATAACTATGGCTACACCTTC,CASSLFTPGGYNYGYTF
TRBV24-1,.,TRBJ2-7,.,TGTGCCACCAGTGATTCACGGAGGGAGCAGTACTTC,CATSDSRREQYF
TRBV6-5,.,TRBJ1-2,once,TGTGCCGCACCCCGACAGCGTTCCGACACCTTC,CAAPRQRSDTF
TRBV27,.,TRBJ2-3,.,TGTGCCAGCAGTTTATGGGACGGGAGTGCGGATACGCAGTATTTT,CASSLWDGSADTQYF
TRBV5-1,.,TRBJ1-6,few,TGCGCCAGCAGGGATCAGGGTACTTCACCCCTCCACTTT,CASRDQGTSPLHF
TRBV19,.,TRBJ1-5,.,TGTGCCAGTAGTCCAGGACTTAAAGCCAATCAGCCCCAGCATTTT,CASSPGLKANQPQHF
TRBV10-3,.,TRBJ2-7,.,TGTGCCATCAAGCCGGGTCAGACGAGCTCCTACGAGCAGTACTTC,CAIKPGQTSSYEQYF
TRBV9,TRBD1,TRBJ2-1,.,TGTGCCAGTGAACCGACAGGGACCACAGGGAATGAGCAGTTCTTC,CASEPTGTTGNEQFF
TRBV7-9,TRBD1,TRBJ2-4,.,TGTGCCAGCAGTCACCGGGGACAGGGTGGCGCCAAAAACATTCAGTACTTC,CASSHRGQGGAKNIQYF
TRBV7-9,.,TRBJ2-2,.,TGTGCCAGCAGCTTAGCCAGTACACCGAACACCGGGGAGCTGTTTTTT,CASSLASTPNTGELFF
TRBV5-6,.,TRBJ1-2,.,TGTGCCAGCAGTGTTGGGAGCACTTCTGGCAACACCTTC,CASSVGSTSGNTF
TRBV7-9,.,TRBJ1-2,.,TGTGCCAGCAGCTTAGAGGGGATGGGTGGCTACACCTTC,CASSLEGMGGYTF
TRBV7-3,.,TRBJ2-2,.,TGTGCCAGCAGCTGGGGAGTTGTGGCGTCGGCTGGGGAGCTGTTTTTT,CASSWGVVASAGELFF
TRBV6-2/TRBV6-3,.,TRBJ1-1,.,TGTGCCAGCAGTTACTCGGGAGGGTTCACTGAAGCTTTCTTT,CASSYSGGFTEAFF
TRBV7-6,TRBD1,TRBJ2-7,.,TGTGCCAGCAGTCGTTTAGGACAGGGAGGACGCGAGCAGTACTTC,CASSRLGQGGREQYF